These T cell receptor beta chains were read from a single sample in a study of blood T cell repertoires in COVID-19. TCRdb's table, derived via immunoSEQ multiplex PCR, lists solely in-frame clones and lacks some. This table has over 120,000 clones, roughly three quarters appearing once. Material for sequencing was peripheral blood. The receptors were sampled from a woman aged 55-75 years with acute or convalescent COVID-19. Both conserved end residues are part of each CDR3. D genes are given only for firm matches. Clone size, where shown, is once, few, many, or a class for clones that have expanded.

J gene | clone size | V gene | D gene | CDR3 DNA | CDR3 protein
TRBJ2-7 | NA | TRBV14 | TRBD1 | TGTGCCAGCAGCCAAGGGACAGGGTATGGGTACGAGCAGTACTTC | CASSQGTGYGYEQYF
TRBJ2-5 | few | TRBV6-6 | TRBD2 | TGTGCCAGTATGGGGGGGCAAGAGACCCAGTACTTC | CASMGGQETQYF
TRBJ1-1 | NA | TRBV10-3 | NA | TGTGCCATCAGTGACCCAACAGGGAACACTGAAGCTTTCTTT | CAISDPTGNTEAFF
TRBJ2-1 | NA | TRBV7-8 | NA | TGTGCCAGCAGCTTAGGTAACAATGAGCAGTTCTTC | CASSLGNNEQFF
TRBJ2-1 | NA | TRBV6-2/TRBV6-3 | NA | TGTGCCAGCAGTTACTCGATGATAGCGTTTGAGCAGTTCTTC | CASSYSMIAFEQFF
TRBJ2-1 | NA | TRBV28 | TRBD1 | TGTGCCAGCAGCGGGACAGTACAGTTCTTC | CASSGTVQFF
TRBJ1-5 | NA | TRBV19 | TRBD1 | TGTGCCAGTAGTAGAAGGGTACGGGACAGGTCGACTTTTGATCAGCCCCAGCATTTT | CASSRRVRDRSTFDQPQHF
TRBJ2-1 | NA | TRBV19 | TRBD2 | TGTGCCAGTAGGTTGGTAGCGGGAGGTCCCGGAAATGAGCAGTTCTTC | CASRLVAGGPGNEQFF
TRBJ2-1 | NA | TRBV2 | TRBD2 | TGTGCCAGCAGTGAATTAGGACTAGCGGGGGCCGACAATGAGCAGTTCTTC | CASSELGLAGADNEQFF
TRBJ2-3 | NA | TRBV15 | TRBD2 | TGTGCCACCAGCAGAGAACTAGCGGGGAGGGAAGATACGCAGTATTTT | CATSRELAGREDTQYF
TRBJ1-3 | NA | TRBV4-1 | TRBD1 | TGCGCCAGCAGCCAGGCAACAGGGGCTGGAAACACCATATATTTT | CASSQATGAGNTIYF
TRBJ2-1 | NA | TRBV11-2 | TRBD2 | TGTGCCAGCAGCATTGGACTAGCGAGGTCGTACAATGAGCAGTTCTTC | CASSIGLARSYNEQFF
TRBJ2-7 | NA | TRBV28 | NA | TGTGCCAGCAGTATAGCAGCAGGGGTTGCCTACGAGCAGTACTTC | CASSIAAGVAYEQYF
TRBJ1-4 | few | TRBV2 | NA | TGTGCCAGCAGTGGCATCGGGTATGAAAAACTGTTTTTT | CASSGIGYEKLFF
TRBJ1-2 | NA | TRBV30 | NA | TGTGCCTGGAGGGGTCAGGGAGGCTATGGCTACACCTTC | CAWRGQGGYGYTF
TRBJ2-7 | NA | TRBV5-1 | TRBD1 | TGCGCCAGCAGCACGCAGGGGGACGCGCAGTACTTC | CASSTQGDAQYF
TRBJ1-2 | NA | TRBV11-2 | NA | TGTGCCAGCAGCTTCCAGGGCGAGGCAGGCTACACCTTC | CASSFQGEAGYTF
TRBJ2-1 | NA | TRBV6-5 | NA | TGTGCCAGCAGTCCGACTACGAATGAGCAGTTCTTC | CASSPTTNEQFF
TRBJ2-5 | NA | TRBV10-3 | TRBD2 | TGTGCCATCACCCGGACTAGCGGGGGTGGAAGGTACTTC | CAITRTSGGGRYF
TRBJ1-2 | NA | TRBV27 | TRBD1 | TGTGCCAGCCGAGGAGGGGGCTTTGGAGGCTACACCTTC | CASRGGGFGGYTF
TRBJ2-5 | NA | TRBV7-8 | TRBD2 | TGTGCCAGCAGCTCCGCCGGGAGGAAATCCCGAGAGACCCAGTACTTC | CASSSAGRKSRETQYF
TRBJ2-1 | NA | TRBV18 | TRBD2 | TGTGCCAGCTCAGCTAGCGGGGGGAGCTCCTACAATGAGCAGTTCTTC | CASSASGGSSYNEQFF
TRBJ2-7 | NA | TRBV5-4 | TRBD1 | TGTGCCAGCAGCCCGGGACAGGGGAGAACCTACGAGCAGTACTTC | CASSPGQGRTYEQYF
TRBJ2-5 | NA | TRBV7-9 | NA | TGTGCCAGCAGCTTCCCTAGGCAGGGAGGAGAGACCCAGTACTTC | CASSFPRQGGETQYF
TRBJ1-1 | NA | TRBV28 | NA | TGTGCCAGCACTACAGTCTTTCGGGAAAACACTGAAGCTTTCTTT | CASTTVFRENTEAFF
TRBJ2-3 | once | TRBV28 | NA | TGTGCCACCGAGGGGGAAAGCGGTAGATACACAGATACGCAGTATTTT | CATEGESGRYTDTQYF
TRBJ2-7 | NA | TRBV12-3/TRBV12-4 | NA | TGTGCCAGCCAGCGAACAATCTCCTACGAGCAGTACTTC | CASQRTISYEQYF
TRBJ1-3 | NA | TRBV7-2 | NA | TGTGCCAGCAGCCGGGGGGGGAACACCATATATTTT | CASSRGGNTIYF